This record looks at one T cell receptor (beta chain) sequence and its context. Its antigen is currently unknown. These data are taken from a study of human T cells and chemical hapten exposure. Study-wide results and limits: TCRs at a frequency above 1 in 1000 stayed unchanged with DPC sensitization.

The library labeled individual cDNA molecules by adding unique molecular identifiers to them. TCRdb independently ran MiXCR on the RACE reads; one entry per CDR3 protein. The sample gives 300,000 to 350,000 distinct CDR3 sequences, under 9% of which show up once; approximately 8% is in the top ten. This CDR3 has 14 amino acids. Trimming removed 4 bases from V and 3 bases from J, with 12 bases in between. CDR1 and CDR2 (germline): SGDLS, YYNGEE. Time point here: patch test 1, 2 weeks after DPC sensitization. The sample's treatment: therapeutic diphenylcyclopropenone sensitization with weekly scalp DPC. People who gave samples had alopecia, were 18 to 70 years old, and were suitable for DPC. Total RNA extraction was carried out from unfractionated whole blood.

This sequence joins TRBV9 and TRBJ2-3; the D is unclear. Source: whole blood, taken in connection with sensitization to the hapten diphenylcyclopropenone (DPC). The TCR sequence derives from a woman aged 18-29 years with alopecia areata. Some clones in this sample may be carry-over from other donors' samples. The CDR3: CASSLQTATDTQYF. In DNA, the CDR3 is TGTGCCAGCAGCTTACAAACGGCTACAGATACGCAGTATTTT.